The 14 T cell receptor beta chains below all came from one sample that was sequenced in a study of technical replicates of blood from a few donors. This table comes from immunoSEQ multiplex PCR, and its TCRdb copy is limited to in-frame clones, with some not included. This repertoire shows approximately 80,000 clones, 95% to 98% found once; its top ten account for approximately 0.14%. The specimen sequenced was T cells isolated from PBMCs. The receptors stem from a human donor in good health.

The chain carries TRBV7-9 and TRBJ1-5; D gene ambiguous. V was shortened by 3 bases and J by 6 bases, with 9 bases between the two germline ends. Germline values: CDR1 SEHNR, CDR2 FQNEAQ (reference sequence). CDR3 length equals 13 residues. The CDR3 bases are TGTGCCAGCAGCTTTTCGGGGTTTCAGCCCCAGCATTTT. Protein sequence: CASSFSGFQPQHF. The variable domain in full, completed from reference TRBV7-9 and TRBJ1-5, reads DTGVSQNPRHKITKRGQNVTFRCDPISEHNRLYWYRQTLGQGPEFLTYFQNEAQLEKSRLLSDRFSAERPKGSFSTLEIQRTEQGDSAMYLCASSFSGFQPQHFGDGTRLSIL.

The V and J genes are TRBV11-2 and TRBJ2-5, with a tentative D call TRBD1 (6 bases). CDR3 length equals 14 residues. V was pared by 5 bases and J by 4 bases, with 14 bases between. Germline V lookup: CDR1 SGHAT, CDR2 FQNNGV. CDR3 nucleotides: TGTGCCAGCAGCGAGGCAACAGGGCGAGAGACCCAGTACTTC. It specifies CASSEATGRETQYF.

V gene TRBV7-6 combines with J gene TRBJ2-1, with 14 bases matching TRBD2. The germline V gene has CDR1 SGHVS and CDR2 FNYEAQ. This CDR3 has 15 residues. The junction had 6 bases not matched to a gene; V was cut back by 5 bases and J by 9 bases. The CDR3 region has the DNA TGTGCCAGCAGCGCGGGACTAGCGGGAGAGGGTGAGCAGTTCTTC. Protein product: CASSAGLAGEGEQFF.

The rearrangement joins TRBV30 to TRBJ1-2; D uncertain. The CDR3 is 12 amino acids. Trimming left V 1 base short and J 8 bases short, with 11 bases between. From germline, CDR1 is GTSNPN and CDR2 SVGIG (reference sequence). CDR3: CAWSAGMEGYTF. The CDR3 DNA reads as TGTGCCTGGAGTGCCGGGATGGAGGGCTACACCTTC. The full variable domain, its missing parts supplied by reference TRBV30 and TRBJ1-2, is SQTIHQWPATLVQPVGSPLSLECTVEGTSNPNLYWYRQAAGRGLQLLFYSVGIGQISSEVPQNLSASRPQDRQFILSSKKLLLSDSGFYLCAWSAGMEGYTFGSGTRLTVV.

The chain couples TRBV29-1 to TRBJ2-3, with 8 bases fitting TRBD2. The CDR3 is made up of 14 amino acids. J lost 6 bases, V lost 5 bases, and 10 bases had no gene match. CDR1 is SQVTM, CDR2 ANQGSEA, per germline. CDR3 amino acids: CSVLSRRGEDTQYF. In DNA form, the CDR3 reads TGCAGCGTTCTCAGTCGGCGGGGGGAGGATACGCAGTATTTT.

The chain joins TRBV4-1 to TRBJ2-1, with 8 nucleotides matching TRBD2. The CDR3 length is 13 residues. V trimming: 4 bases; J trimming: 8 bases; junction bases outside the gene matches: 4. Germline lookup yields CDR1 MGHRA and CDR2 YSYEKL. The CDR3 loop is CASSPGLGDEQFF. Here the CDR3 DNA reads TGCGCCAGCAGCCCGGGACTAGGCGATGAGCAGTTCTTC.

The rearrangement uses TRBV7-9 and TRBJ1-6, with D perhaps matching TRBD1 (5 bases). The CDR3 spans 14 residues. V gave up 2 bases and J gave up 8 bases, with 10 bases separating them. CDR1 is SEHNR and CDR2 is FQNEAQ in the germline V gene (reference sequence). CDR3: CASSLITGDSPLHF. The CDR3 DNA follows: TGTGCCAGCAGCTTAATCACAGGCGATTCACCCCTCCACTTT.

This clone appeared a single time. This chain links TRBV30 with TRBJ2-7, with a weak D call TRBD1 (5 bases). Germline loops: CDR1 GTSNPN, CDR2 SVGIG (reference sequence). CDR3 size: 13 residues. The V end lost 4 bases, the J end lost 1 base, and 11 bases lay between the germline ends. This CDR3 is CAWNIRGSYEQYF. The CDR3, as DNA: TGTGCCTGGAATATAAGGGGTTCCTACGAGCAGTACTTC.

Only one count was recorded for this clone. The chain recombines TRBV11-2 with TRBJ2-7; TRBD2 matches 11 bases. Trimming cost V 5 bases and J 5 bases; bases outside gene matches: 11. This CDR3 is built from 16 residues. Germline CDR1 is SGHAT and CDR2 is FQNNGV. CDR3 nucleotide sequence: TGTGCCAGCAGCCACAATCGGCTAGCGGGAGGCGACGAGCAGTACTTC. The encoded protein is CASSHNRLAGGDEQYF.

The V gene is TRBV7-9, the J gene TRBJ1-1; TRBD1 agrees at 8 bases. Per the germline V gene, CDR1 is SEHNR and CDR2 is FQNEAQ (reference sequence). The CDR3 has 13 residues. With V trimmed by 5 bases and J by 1 base, 0 bases remained unmatched. CDR3 coding DNA: TGTGCCAGCAGCGGACAGGGGAACACTGAAGCTTTCTTT. It specifies CASSGQGNTEAFF. Using reference TRBV7-9 and TRBJ1-1 for the parts outside the CDR3, the full variable domain is DTGVSQNPRHKITKRGQNVTFRCDPISEHNRLYWYRQTLGQGPEFLTYFQNEAQLEKSRLLSDRFSAERPKGSFSTLEIQRTEQGDSAMYLCASSGQGNTEAFFGQGTRLTVV.

This chain connects TRBV28 to TRBJ2-3; TRBD2 aligns across 11 bases. There are 17 residues in the CDR3. V dropped 1 base and J dropped 5; count of bases not matched to a gene: 8. Per the germline V gene, CDR1 is MDHEN and CDR2 is SYDVKM. The CDR3 is CASSLLAGGPPGDTQYF. In DNA, the CDR3 is TGTGCCAGCAGTTTATTAGCGGGAGGGCCCCCCGGAGATACGCAGTATTTT.

The CDR3 DNA sequence: TGTGCCAGCAGTTTATCGACTAGCGGGAGGGCCTACGAGCAGTACTTC. Translating gives CASSLSTSGRAYEQYF. This sequence joins TRBV28 and TRBJ2-7, with 14 bases identical to TRBD2. V lost 1 base to trimming and J lost 2 bases; unmatched junction nucleotides: 1. The CDR3 spans 16 residues. CDR1 is MDHEN and CDR2 is SYDVKM in the germline V gene.

J is TRBJ1-1 and V is TRBV6-5; no definite D call. V lost 10 bases, J lost 1 base, and 13 bases lay in between. The CDR3 is 13 residues long. Per the germline V gene, CDR1 is MNHEY and CDR2 is SVGAGI. This CDR3 is CATAVQTNTEAFF. In DNA, the CDR3 is TGTGCCACCGCGGTTCAGACGAACACTGAAGCTTTCTTT.

The chain links TRBV7-9 to TRBJ2-3; 13 bases fit TRBD2. Per germline, CDR1 SEHNR and CDR2 FQNEAQ (reference sequence). Trimming removed 1 base from V and 6 bases from J; junction bases left unmatched: 4. The length of the CDR3 is 16 residues. The CDR3 DNA is TGTGCCAGCAGCTTAGGACTAGCGGGGGGATTGGATACGCAGTATTTT. Protein sequence: CASSLGLAGGLDTQYF.